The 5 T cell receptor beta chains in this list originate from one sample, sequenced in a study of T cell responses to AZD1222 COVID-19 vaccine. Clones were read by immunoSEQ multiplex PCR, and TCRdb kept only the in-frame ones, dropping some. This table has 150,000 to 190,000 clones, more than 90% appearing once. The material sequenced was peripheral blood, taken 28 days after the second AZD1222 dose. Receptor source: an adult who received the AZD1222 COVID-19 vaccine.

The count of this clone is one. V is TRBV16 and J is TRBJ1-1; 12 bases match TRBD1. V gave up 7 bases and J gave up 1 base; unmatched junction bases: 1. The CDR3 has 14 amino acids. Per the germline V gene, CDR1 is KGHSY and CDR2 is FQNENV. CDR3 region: CASTGQGANTEAFF. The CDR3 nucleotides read TGTGCCAGCACGGGACAGGGGGCGAACACTGAAGCTTTCTTT.

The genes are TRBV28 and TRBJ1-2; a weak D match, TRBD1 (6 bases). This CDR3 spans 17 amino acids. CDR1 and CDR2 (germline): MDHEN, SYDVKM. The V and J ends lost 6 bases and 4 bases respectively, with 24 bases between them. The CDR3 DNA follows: TGTGCCAGCAGCCGCTTCGGGGGGCCCACACTCTTCTATGGCTACACCTTC. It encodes CASSRFGGPTLFYGYTF.

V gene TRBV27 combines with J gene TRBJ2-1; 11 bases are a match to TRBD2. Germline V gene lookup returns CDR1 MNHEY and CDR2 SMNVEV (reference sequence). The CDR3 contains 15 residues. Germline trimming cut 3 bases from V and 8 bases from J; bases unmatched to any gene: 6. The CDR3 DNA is TGTGCCAGCAGTTTGCCTAGCGGGAGGAACTATGAGCAGTTCTTC. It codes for CASSLPSGRNYEQFF.

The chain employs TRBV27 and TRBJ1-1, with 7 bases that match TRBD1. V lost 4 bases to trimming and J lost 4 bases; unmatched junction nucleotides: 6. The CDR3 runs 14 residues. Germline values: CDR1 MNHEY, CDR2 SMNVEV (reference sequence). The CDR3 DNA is TGTGCCAGCAGTTATGGGGACAGAAGCACTGAAGCTTTCTTT. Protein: CASSYGDRSTEAFF.

This CDR3 is CASSERSSYNEQFF. DNA of the CDR3: TGTGCCAGCAGTGAGCGGAGCTCCTACAATGAGCAGTTCTTC. V usage is TRBV2 and J usage is TRBJ2-1, with D unclear. Germline V gene lookup returns CDR1 SNHLY and CDR2 FYNNEI. Trimming left V 3 bases short and J 0 bases short, with 6 bases between. This CDR3 comprises 14 residues.